These 3 T cell receptor beta chains share one sample of origin, sequenced in a study of T-cell memory formation after mild COVID-19. MiXCR, applied by TCRdb to the 5' RACE reads, yields one record per CDR3 protein. Here the sample spans roughly 200,000 distinct CDR3 sequences, approximately 16% being singletons. The specimen sequenced was PBMCs or a T cell subset sorted from them (not recorded which). The receptor set was obtained from an adult woman who had mild COVID-19 (a few samples of this study predate the infection). Cell type and time point are not known.

The genes are TRBV12-3 or TRBV12-4 and TRBJ2-3, with a possible D match to TRBD2 (5 bases). The CDR3 has 14 residues. The V and J ends lost 0 bases and 7 bases respectively, with 11 bases between them. The CDR3 reads CASSLAGSKYTQYF. In nucleotides, the CDR3 is TGTGCCAGCAGTTTAGCAGGGAGTAAATATACGCAGTATTTT.

V is TRBV2 and J is TRBJ2-7; 8 nucleotides agree with TRBD1. CDR1 and CDR2 (germline): SNHLY, FYNNEI. This CDR3 has 14 residues. V shed 9 bases, J shed 2 bases, and the junction held 9 bases outside the gene matches. This CDR3 is CASGSTGVPYEQYF. CDR3 DNA: TGTGCCAGTGGGTCGACAGGGGTTCCCTACGAGCAGTACTTC.

The rearrangement links TRBV19 to TRBJ2-1; the D is unclear. The V end lost 3 bases, the J end lost 5 bases, and 5 bases lay between the germline ends. CDR3 size: 12 residues. Germline CDR1 reads LNHDA; CDR2 reads SQIVND (reference sequence). The CDR3 loop is CASSIVHNEQFF. The CDR3 DNA follows: TGTGCCAGTAGTATTGTGCACAATGAGCAGTTCTTC. The variable domain in full, completed from reference TRBV19 and TRBJ2-1, reads DGGITQSPKYLFRKEGQNVTLSCEQNLNHDAMYWYRQDPGQGLRLIYYSQIVNDFQKGDIAEGYSVSREKKESFPLTVTSAQKNPTAFYLCASSIVHNEQFFGPGTRLTVL.